The 30 T cell receptor beta chains below come from one sample, sequenced in a study of blood T cell repertoires in COVID-19. TCRdb's table, derived via immunoSEQ multiplex PCR, lists solely in-frame clones and lacks some. The table includes around 250,000 clones, 70% to 90% detected once. Sequencing was performed on PBMCs or T cells enriched from blood (not recorded which). The source of these receptors is a woman aged 50 to 65 who had been exposed to COVID-19.

This rearrangement joins TRBV11-2 to TRBJ1-6, with D possibly being TRBD1 (6 bases). Germline V gene sequence: CDR1 SGHAT, CDR2 FQNNGV. Deletions cut 5 bases from V and 14 bases from J, with 13 bases between. The CDR3 sequence is 12 residues long. CDR3 region: CASSRDKRSLHF. CDR3 DNA: TGTGCCAGCAGCAGGGACAAGAGGTCCCTCCACTTT.

The J gene is TRBJ2-1, the V gene TRBV12-3 or TRBV12-4; 7 nucleotides line up with TRBD2. After removal of 1 base from V and 6 bases from J, the junction contained 0 bases not matched to a gene. This CDR3 has 13 residues. For the CDR3, the DNA is TGTGCCAGCAGTTTAGGGACTAGCAATGAGCAGTTCTTC. Amino acids: CASSLGTSNEQFF.

The CDR3 here is CASSLGTGVGELFF. In DNA, the CDR3 is TGTGCCAGCAGCTTAGGGACAGGAGTCGGGGAGCTGTTTTTT. V usage is TRBV11-2 and J usage is TRBJ2-2; TRBD1 aligns across 7 bases. V shed 1 base and J 7 bases; nucleotides not matched to a gene: 3. The CDR3 is made up of 14 amino acids. CDR1 is SGHAT, CDR2 FQNNGV, per germline. Full variable domain (missing parts from reference TRBV11-2 and TRBJ2-2): EAGVAQSPRYKIIEKRQSVAFWCNPISGHATLYWYQQILGQGPKLLIQFQNNGVVDDSQLPKDRFSAERLKGVDSTLKIQPAKLEDSAVYLCASSLGTGVGELFFGEGSRLTVL.

V usage is TRBV5-1 and J usage is TRBJ2-3; 7 nucleotides match TRBD2. Germline loops: CDR1 SGHRS, CDR2 YFSETQ. The V segment lost 0 bases and the J segment 2 bases; nucleotides outside the gene matches: 9. This CDR3 has 17 amino acids. CDR3 bases: TGCGCCAGCAGCTTGGTCAGCGGGATAGATGACACAGATACGCAGTATTTT. It codes for CASSLVSGIDDTDTQYF.

CDR3 residues: CASSEAVQVPQHF. The CDR3 DNA reads TGTGCCAGCAGTGAAGCCGTACAGGTCCCCCAGCATTTT. This sequence joins TRBV6-1 and TRBJ1-5; weak D call: TRBD1 (5 bases). V shed 0 bases and J shed 10 bases, with 10 bases lying between them. In germline, CDR1 is MNHNS, CDR2 SASEGT. The CDR3 runs to 13 residues.

V gene TRBV29-1 combines with J gene TRBJ1-1; D is unclear. With 4 bases removed from V and 6 bases from J, the gap between germline ends came to 9 bases. CDR3 length equals 11 residues. Germline CDR1 reads SQVTM; CDR2 reads ANQGSEA. The CDR3 is CSVGHSPEAFF. The CDR3 nucleotides are TGCAGCGTTGGGCATTCACCTGAAGCTTTCTTT.

This chain uses TRBV18 with TRBJ1-2; no clear D. The CDR3 totals 14 residues. The V and J ends lost 6 bases and 3 bases respectively, with 14 bases between them. Germline V gene data show CDR1 as KGHSH and CDR2 as LQKENI. CDR3 protein: CASSLRVEDYGYTF. CDR3 DNA: TGTGCCAGCTCTCTCAGAGTGGAGGACTATGGCTACACCTTC.

This chain uses TRBV2 with TRBJ1-2; 8 bases fit TRBD1. The trim removed 7 bases at V and 3 bases at J, leaving 7 bases unmatched. Germline CDR1 and CDR2: SNHLY and FYNNEI. This CDR3 spans 14 amino acids. The CDR3 sequence: CASTLTGGYYGYTF. CDR3 bases: TGTGCCAGCACTCTCACAGGGGGTTACTATGGCTACACCTTC.

This clone was found a few times. The genes are TRBV6-5 and TRBJ1-1; possible D gene TRBD1, 6 bases. V was cut by 7 bases and J by 5 bases, with 17 bases left in between. The CDR3 is 14 residues long. CDR1 is MNHEY and CDR2 is SVGAGI in the germline V gene. The CDR3 loop reads CASIIGQSRTEAFF. CDR3 bases: TGTGCCAGCATTATTGGACAGTCGAGGACTGAAGCTTTCTTT.

The gene calls are TRBV7-9 and TRBJ1-5; 8 bases fit TRBD1. The CDR3 runs 14 residues. Germline V CDR1 and CDR2: SEHNR, FQNEAQ (reference sequence). The V and J ends lost 6 bases and 7 bases, in that order; junction bases with no gene match: 8. In DNA form, the CDR3 reads TGTGCCAGCAGTCTACCAGGGGGCGAGCAGCCCCAGCATTTT. It encodes CASSLPGGEQPQHF.

The rearrangement links TRBV12-3 or TRBV12-4 to TRBJ2-1; 7 bases are shared with TRBD2. CDR3 length equals 11 residues. The ends lost 6 bases at V and 9 bases at J; junction bases unmatched: 2. In DNA, the CDR3 is TGTGCCAGCAGGCGGGGGAGTGAGCAGTTCTTC. Its protein product is CASRRGSEQFF.

The chain has TRBV5-6 and TRBJ1-2; the D gene is possibly TRBD1 (6 bases). CDR3 length: 13 amino acids. V was shortened by 3 bases and J by 8 bases, with 14 bases between the two germline ends. Germline V gene lookup returns CDR1 SGHDT and CDR2 YYEEEE. CDR3 in DNA: TGTGCCAGCAGCTGGGTTTACAGGGACGGCTACACCTTC. As protein: CASSWVYRDGYTF.

This sequence joins TRBV6-2 or TRBV6-3 and TRBJ1-1; no clear D gene. In germline, CDR1 is MNHEY, CDR2 SVGEGT. The CDR3 consists of 15 residues. Trimming stripped 6 bases from V and 3 bases from J, with 17 bases between. The chain's CDR3 is CASSRRTLSDTEAFF. The CDR3 DNA sequence: TGTGCCAGCAGCCGGAGGACCTTGTCGGACACTGAAGCTTTCTTT.

This sequence joins TRBV6-5 and TRBJ2-1; tentatively, D is TRBD2 (6 bases). The germline gives CDR1 MNHEY, CDR2 SVGAGI. V was clipped by 5 bases and J by 7 bases, with 15 bases between them. This CDR3 comprises 14 residues. CDR3 coding DNA: TGTGCCAGCAGTCCCGCGGGGTGGGGAAATGAGCAGTTCTTC. Translated: CASSPAGWGNEQFF.

The rearrangement uses TRBV20-1 and TRBJ1-6, with 9 nucleotides matching TRBD1. CDR1 is DFQATT, CDR2 SNEGSKA, per germline (reference sequence). V was clipped by 5 bases and J by 9 bases; unmatched bases: 5. This CDR3 comprises 13 residues. CDR3 DNA sequence: TGCAGTGCTGGTGGACAGGGGACTTCACCCCTCCACTTT. Translating gives CSAGGQGTSPLHF.

The chain couples TRBV11-2 to TRBJ1-1; unclear D gene. Germline V gene sequence: CDR1 SGHAT, CDR2 FQNNGV. Trimming removed 1 base from V and 1 base from J, with 4 bases in between. CDR3 length equals 13 residues. CDR3 loop: CASSLGQNTEAFF. The CDR3 DNA reads as TGTGCCAGCAGCTTAGGTCAGAACACTGAAGCTTTCTTT. The full variable domain, in which reference TRBV11-2 and TRBJ1-1 provide the parts outside the CDR3, is EAGVAQSPRYKIIEKRQSVAFWCNPISGHATLYWYQQILGQGPKLLIQFQNNGVVDDSQLPKDRFSAERLKGVDSTLKIQPAKLEDSAVYLCASSLGQNTEAFFGQGTRLTVV.

The chain employs TRBV2 and TRBJ2-5; a possible D gene is TRBD2 (7 bases). The CDR3 length is 14 residues. Trimming cost V 10 bases and J 1 base, with 16 bases left between them. Germline CDR1 SNHLY, CDR2 FYNNEI. As DNA, the CDR3 is TGTGCCACCACGGAGGGGGGGGTCCAAGAGACCCAGTACTTC. Residues: CATTEGGVQETQYF.

The chain carries TRBV5-4 and TRBJ2-5; TRBD2 aligns across 7 bases. The germline V gene has CDR1 SGHNT and CDR2 YYREEE (reference sequence). Trimming cost V 0 bases and J 4 bases; bases outside gene matches: 6. The CDR3 runs to 15 residues. The CDR3 spells CASSLERGSLETQYF. The CDR3 DNA is TGTGCCAGCAGCTTGGAGCGGGGATCATTAGAGACCCAGTACTTC.

As for this clone: The junction differs from germline at one of its ends, possibly a read error. V usage is TRBV19 and J usage is TRBJ1-2, with a possible D match to TRBD1 (6 bases). Per the germline V gene, CDR1 is LNHDA and CDR2 is SQIVND (reference sequence). The CDR3 has 15 amino acids. The CDR3: CASNPPKTGKRGILF. The CDR3 bases are TGTGCCAGTAACCCGCCCAAAACAGGGAAAAGAGGGATCCTCTTC.

The chain carries TRBV7-2 and TRBJ2-5; the match to TRBD1 covers 9 bases. Trimming removed 5 bases from V and 4 bases from J; junction bases left unmatched: 8. CDR1 and CDR2 from the germline V gene are SGHTA and FQGNSA. This CDR3 has 15 residues. Here the CDR3 reads CASSRDRVFGETQYF. The CDR3 DNA sequence: TGTGCCAGCAGCCGGGACAGGGTATTTGGAGAGACCCAGTACTTC.

This clone has a handful of counts. The chain employs TRBV7-8 and TRBJ2-3; tentatively, D is TRBD1 (5 bases). The germline V gene has CDR1 SGHVS and CDR2 FQNEAQ. The CDR3 has 15 amino acids. V was trimmed by 8 bases and J by 5 bases, leaving 20 bases between them. CDR3 in DNA: TGTGCCAGCTCGGAACGGAGAGTCACAGGAGATACGCAGTATTTT. Its translation is CASSERRVTGDTQYF.

This clone was seen ten or more times. The genes are TRBV25-1 and TRBJ2-2, with D perhaps TRBD1 (5 bases). This CDR3 spans 17 amino acids. Germline CDR1 MGHDK, CDR2 SYGVNS. The V end lost 5 bases, the J end lost 3 bases, and 19 bases lay between the germline ends. As DNA, the CDR3 is TGTGCCAGCAGTCCCCATGGGGCAGGGTGGGACACCGGGGAGCTGTTTTTT. As protein: CASSPHGAGWDTGELFF.

The V gene is TRBV9, the J gene TRBJ2-7; 9 nucleotides align to TRBD2. Germline-derived CDR1 and CDR2 are SGDLS and YYNGEE. J lost 6 bases, V lost 4 bases, and 11 bases had no gene match. The CDR3 runs to 15 residues. CDR3 DNA sequence: TGTGCCAGCAGCCCCCGAGTAGCGGGGGTCAGCGAGCAGTACTTC. It is translated as CASSPRVAGVSEQYF.

This clone occurred once. The rearrangement links TRBV10-1 to TRBJ2-3; 10 bases are a match to TRBD1. Germline-derived CDR1 and CDR2 are WNHNN and SYGVQD (reference sequence). The CDR3 extends over 13 amino acids. The ends lost 6 bases at V and 6 bases at J; junction bases unmatched: 3. CDR3 nucleotides: TGCGCCAGCAGACGGGACAGGGGTGATACGCAGTATTTT. It specifies CASRRDRGDTQYF.

This chain uses TRBV7-9 with TRBJ1-3; possibly TRBD1 for D (6 bases). Germline V gene sequence: CDR1 SEHNR, CDR2 FQNEAQ (reference sequence). V was trimmed by 5 bases and J by 7 bases, leaving 21 bases between them. The CDR3 loop spans 16 amino acids. As DNA, the CDR3 is TGTGCCAGCAGCCTCGCCGAGATACAGGGTGAGAACACCATATATTTT. It codes for CASSLAEIQGENTIYF.

This rearrangement joins TRBV2 to TRBJ1-5; D remains ambiguous. Germline values: CDR1 SNHLY, CDR2 FYNNEI. Trimming removed 5 bases at V and 4 bases at J, with 9 bases between. CDR3 size: 13 residues. The CDR3 spells CASSRGGNQPQHF. The CDR3 nucleotides are TGTGCCAGCAGTAGAGGCGGTAATCAGCCCCAGCATTTT.

The chain recombines TRBV19 with TRBJ2-1; TRBD1 matches 10 bases. V dropped 3 bases and J dropped 4; count of bases not matched to a gene: 6. The V gene's germline CDR1 is LNHDA and CDR2 SQIVND (reference sequence). CDR3 length equals 16 residues. CDR3 DNA: TGTGCCAGTAGTATTGGAGGGACAGGGGCTTACAATGAGCAGTTCTTC. This sequence encodes CASSIGGTGAYNEQFF.

The chain carries TRBV7-9 and TRBJ1-3; 7 nucleotides line up with TRBD1. J lost 3 bases, V lost 3 bases, and 17 bases had no gene match. The length of the CDR3 is 19 residues. Germline-derived CDR1 and CDR2 are SEHNR and FQNEAQ (reference sequence). The CDR3 region is CASSFVGTEFLGFGNTIYF. The CDR3 bases are TGTGCCAGCAGCTTTGTAGGGACAGAGTTTTTAGGCTTTGGAAACACCATATATTTT.

In this sample, this clone turned up once. This chain joins TRBV10-3 and TRBJ1-1; D uncertain. Germline V gene lookup returns CDR1 ENHRY and CDR2 SYGVKD. V was cut by 3 bases and J by 11 bases, with 16 bases left in between. CDR3 length: 13 amino acids. The CDR3 spells CAISDPPPTRAFF. The CDR3 coding sequence is TGTGCCATCAGTGATCCCCCCCCCACCAGGGCTTTCTTT.

The CDR3 protein is CSASETGLREPQHF. DNA of the CDR3: TGCAGTGCTAGTGAGACAGGCTTGCGGGAGCCCCAGCATTTT. The chain combines TRBV20-1 with TRBJ1-5, with TRBD1 as a possible D gene (6 bases). The CDR3 spans 14 residues. Trimming pared 3 bases from V and 8 bases from J, leaving 17 bases between. Germline V gene data show CDR1 as DFQATT and CDR2 as SNEGSKA (reference sequence).